This TCR beta chain was sequenced in a study of blood T cell repertoires in COVID-19. Study at large: The analysed material was cDNA or gDNA that came from T cells, B-cell-depleted T cells, or PBMCs.

The CDR3 runs 15 residues. V gave up 5 bases and J gave up 5 bases, with 15 bases separating them. The V gene's germline CDR1 is MNHEY and CDR2 SVGAGI. Sequencing was performed with immunoSEQ multiplex PCR; in TCRdb, only in-frame clones are kept and a portion is missing. The sample contains about 180,000 clones, 70% to 90% of which appear only once. The sequencing input was peripheral blood. The chain is built from TRBV6-5 and TRBJ1-4; possibly TRBD1 for D (5 bases). The TCR was taken from a human donor with active or convalescent COVID-19. The donor label of this sample is uncertain. The CDR3 DNA reads TGTGCCAGCAGTCCCAGGGCGAAGCAAAATGAAAAACTGTTTTTT. This codes for CASSPRAKQNEKLFF.